The entry below gives a single T cell receptor (beta chain) sequence along with its context. Recovered status in Cohort 3 required two negative PCRs, clearance, or symptom resolution. Produced via immunoSEQ multiplex PCR; TCRdb's table is partial and in-frame only. This sample has roughly 330,000 clones, with 70% to 90% found just once. The CDR3 contains 15 residues. Per germline, CDR1 SGHVS and CDR2 FNYEAQ. The V gene end was trimmed by 1 base and the J gene end by 6 bases; junction bases not matched to a gene: 9. This sample stems from a study of blood T cell repertoires in COVID-19. Study as a whole: COVID-19 samples from acute and convalescent phases originated in the United States, Italy and Spain. PBMCs, B-cell-depleted T cells, or T cells provided the cDNA or gDNA that made up the material.

This clonotype was obtained from a woman aged 25 to 45 who had recovered from COVID-19. The chain combines TRBV7-6 with TRBJ2-7; 7 bases line up with TRBD1. The sequenced sample was PBMCs or T cells enriched from blood (not recorded which). CDR3 bases: TGTGCCAGCAGCTTAGGGATGTCCACAGGGGCCGAGCAGTACTTC. This gives the protein CASSLGMSTGAEQYF.